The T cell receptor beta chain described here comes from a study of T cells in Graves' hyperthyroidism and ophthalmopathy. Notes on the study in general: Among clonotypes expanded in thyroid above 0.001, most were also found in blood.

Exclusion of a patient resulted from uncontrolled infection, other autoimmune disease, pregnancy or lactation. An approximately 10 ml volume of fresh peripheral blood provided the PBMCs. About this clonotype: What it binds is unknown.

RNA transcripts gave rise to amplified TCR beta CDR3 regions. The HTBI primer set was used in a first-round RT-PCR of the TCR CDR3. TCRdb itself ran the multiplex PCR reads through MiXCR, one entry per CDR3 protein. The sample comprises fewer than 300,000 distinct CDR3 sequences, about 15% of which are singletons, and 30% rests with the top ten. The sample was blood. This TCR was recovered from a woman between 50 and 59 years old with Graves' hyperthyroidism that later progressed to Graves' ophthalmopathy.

The CDR3 DNA reads as TGTGCCAGCAGCGGGGACAGGGGTTCCTACGAGCAGTACTTC. It encodes CASSGDRGSYEQYF. The V call is TRBV2, the J call TRBJ2-7; 10 bases align to TRBD1. The CDR3 loop spans 14 amino acids. J lost 1 base, V lost 6 bases, and 3 bases had no gene match. Germline V lookup: CDR1 SNHLY, CDR2 FYNNEI.